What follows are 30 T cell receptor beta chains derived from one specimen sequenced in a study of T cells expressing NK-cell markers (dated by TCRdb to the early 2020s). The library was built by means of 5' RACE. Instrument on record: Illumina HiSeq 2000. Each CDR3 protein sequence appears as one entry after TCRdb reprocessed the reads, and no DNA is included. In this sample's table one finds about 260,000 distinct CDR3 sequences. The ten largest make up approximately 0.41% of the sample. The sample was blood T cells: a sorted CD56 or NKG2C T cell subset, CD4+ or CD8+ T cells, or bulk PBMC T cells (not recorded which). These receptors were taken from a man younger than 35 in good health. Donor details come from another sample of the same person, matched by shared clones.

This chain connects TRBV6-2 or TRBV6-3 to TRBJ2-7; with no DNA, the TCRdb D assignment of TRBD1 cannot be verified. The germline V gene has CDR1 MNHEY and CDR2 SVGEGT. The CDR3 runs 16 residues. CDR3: CASSYTPGGGPYEQYF.

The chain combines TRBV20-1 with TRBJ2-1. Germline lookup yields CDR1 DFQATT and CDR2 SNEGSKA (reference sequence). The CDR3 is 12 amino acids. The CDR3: CSARGRPNEQFF.

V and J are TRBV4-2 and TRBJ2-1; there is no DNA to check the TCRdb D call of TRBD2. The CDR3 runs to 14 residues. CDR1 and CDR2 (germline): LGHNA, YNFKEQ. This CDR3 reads CASRPGLAGEGQFF.

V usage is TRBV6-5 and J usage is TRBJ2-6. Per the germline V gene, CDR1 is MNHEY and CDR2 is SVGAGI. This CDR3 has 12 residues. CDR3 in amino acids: CASGNPANVLTF.

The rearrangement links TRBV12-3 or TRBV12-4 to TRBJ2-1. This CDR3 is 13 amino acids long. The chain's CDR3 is CASTSNIGNEQFF.

This chain's CDR3 is CASSALSTDTQYF. The rearrangement joins TRBV7-2 to TRBJ2-3. The germline gives CDR1 SGHTA, CDR2 FQGNSA. The CDR3 sequence is 13 residues long. Together with reference TRBV7-2 and TRBJ2-3, the CDR3 gives the full variable domain: GAGVSQSPSNKVTEKGKDVELRCDPISGHTALYWYRQSLGQGLEFLIYFQGNSAPDKSGLPSDRFSAERTGGSVSTLTIQRTQQEDSAVYLCASSALSTDTQYFGPGTRLTVL.

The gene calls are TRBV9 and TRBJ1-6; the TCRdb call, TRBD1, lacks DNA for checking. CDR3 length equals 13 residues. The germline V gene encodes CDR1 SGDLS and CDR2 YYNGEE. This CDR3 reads CASSVGGDSPLHF.

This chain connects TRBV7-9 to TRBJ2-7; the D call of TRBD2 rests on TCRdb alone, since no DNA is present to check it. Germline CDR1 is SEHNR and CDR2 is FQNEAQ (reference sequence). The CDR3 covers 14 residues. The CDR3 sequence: CASSPRVLVGEQYF.

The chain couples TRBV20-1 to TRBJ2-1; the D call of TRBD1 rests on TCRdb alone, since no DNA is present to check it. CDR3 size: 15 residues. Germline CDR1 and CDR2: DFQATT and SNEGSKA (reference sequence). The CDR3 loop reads CSASGVRGERYEQFF.

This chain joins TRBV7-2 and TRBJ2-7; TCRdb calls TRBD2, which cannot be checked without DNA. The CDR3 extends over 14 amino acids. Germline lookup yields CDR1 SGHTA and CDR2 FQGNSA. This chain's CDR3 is CASSPGTSPYEQYF.

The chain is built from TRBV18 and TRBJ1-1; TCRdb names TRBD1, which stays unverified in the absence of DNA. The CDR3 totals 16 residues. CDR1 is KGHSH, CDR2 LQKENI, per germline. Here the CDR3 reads CASSPLPGKVDTEAFF.

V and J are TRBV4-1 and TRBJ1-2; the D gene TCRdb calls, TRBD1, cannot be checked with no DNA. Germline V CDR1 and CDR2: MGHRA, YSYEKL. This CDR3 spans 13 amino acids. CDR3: CASSQGGPSGYTF.

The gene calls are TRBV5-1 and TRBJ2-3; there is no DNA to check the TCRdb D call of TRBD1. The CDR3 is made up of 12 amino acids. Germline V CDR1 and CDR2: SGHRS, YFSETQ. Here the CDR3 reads CASSLQGDTQYF.

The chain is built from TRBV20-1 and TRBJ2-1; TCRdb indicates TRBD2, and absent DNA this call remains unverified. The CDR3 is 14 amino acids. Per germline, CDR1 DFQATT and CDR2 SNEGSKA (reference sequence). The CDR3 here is CSARLAGLQNEQFF.

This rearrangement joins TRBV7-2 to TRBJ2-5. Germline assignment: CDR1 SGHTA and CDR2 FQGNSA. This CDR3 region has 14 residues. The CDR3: CASSLGFRSETQYF.

This CDR3 is CASSHSSETQYF. This chain uses TRBV6-5 with TRBJ2-5. Germline CDR1 reads MNHEY; CDR2 reads SVGAGI. The CDR3 extends over 12 amino acids.

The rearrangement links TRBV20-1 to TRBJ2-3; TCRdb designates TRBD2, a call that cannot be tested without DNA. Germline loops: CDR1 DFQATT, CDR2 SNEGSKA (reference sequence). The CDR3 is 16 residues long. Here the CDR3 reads CSALGLIAGGTDTQYF.

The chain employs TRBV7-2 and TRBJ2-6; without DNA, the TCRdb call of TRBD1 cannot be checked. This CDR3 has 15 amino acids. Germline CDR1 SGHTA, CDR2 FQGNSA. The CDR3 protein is CASSPGQTGANVLTF.

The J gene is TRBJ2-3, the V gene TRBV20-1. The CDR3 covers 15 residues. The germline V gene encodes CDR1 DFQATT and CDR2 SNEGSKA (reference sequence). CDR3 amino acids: CSARANGVTTDTQYF.

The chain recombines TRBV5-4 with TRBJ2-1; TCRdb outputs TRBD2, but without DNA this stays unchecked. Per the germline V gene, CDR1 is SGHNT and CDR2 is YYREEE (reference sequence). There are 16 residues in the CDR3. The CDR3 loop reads CASSLGTSGSMAEQFF.

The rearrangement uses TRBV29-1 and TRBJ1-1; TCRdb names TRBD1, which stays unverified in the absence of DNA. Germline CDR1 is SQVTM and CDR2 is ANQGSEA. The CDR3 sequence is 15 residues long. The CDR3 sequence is CSSDRGIPRDTEAFF.

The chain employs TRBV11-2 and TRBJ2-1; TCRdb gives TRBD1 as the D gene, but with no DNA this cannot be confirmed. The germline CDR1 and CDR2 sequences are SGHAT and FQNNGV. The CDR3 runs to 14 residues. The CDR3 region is CASSGYRGINEQFF.

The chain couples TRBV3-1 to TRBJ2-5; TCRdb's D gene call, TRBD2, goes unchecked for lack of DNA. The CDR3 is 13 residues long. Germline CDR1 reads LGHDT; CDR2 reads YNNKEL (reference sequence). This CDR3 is CATSTSHRETQYF.

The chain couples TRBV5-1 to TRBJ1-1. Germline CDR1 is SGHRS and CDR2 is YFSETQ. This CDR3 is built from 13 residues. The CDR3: CASRGGENTEAFF.

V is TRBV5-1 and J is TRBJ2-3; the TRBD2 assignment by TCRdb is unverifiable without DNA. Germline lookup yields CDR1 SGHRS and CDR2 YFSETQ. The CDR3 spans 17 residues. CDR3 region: CASSLALAGGHPDTQYF.

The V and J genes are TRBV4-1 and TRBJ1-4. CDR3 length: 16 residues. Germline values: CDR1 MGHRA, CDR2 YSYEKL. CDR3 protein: CASSQIPGPAGEKLFF.

The CDR3 here is CASLLGNTGELFF. This chain joins TRBV7-8 and TRBJ2-2. The CDR3 loop spans 13 amino acids. Germline loops: CDR1 SGHVS, CDR2 FQNEAQ.

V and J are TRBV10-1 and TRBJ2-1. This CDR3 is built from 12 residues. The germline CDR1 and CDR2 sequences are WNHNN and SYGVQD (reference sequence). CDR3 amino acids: CASSDVGRRQFF.

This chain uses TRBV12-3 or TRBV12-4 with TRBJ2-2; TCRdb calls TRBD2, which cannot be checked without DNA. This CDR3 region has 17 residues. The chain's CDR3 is CASSLVPSGRRIGELFF.

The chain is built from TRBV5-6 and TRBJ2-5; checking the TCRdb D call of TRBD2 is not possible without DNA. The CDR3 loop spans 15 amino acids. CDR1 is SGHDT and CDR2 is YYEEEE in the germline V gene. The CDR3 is CASSGPTGPGETQYF.